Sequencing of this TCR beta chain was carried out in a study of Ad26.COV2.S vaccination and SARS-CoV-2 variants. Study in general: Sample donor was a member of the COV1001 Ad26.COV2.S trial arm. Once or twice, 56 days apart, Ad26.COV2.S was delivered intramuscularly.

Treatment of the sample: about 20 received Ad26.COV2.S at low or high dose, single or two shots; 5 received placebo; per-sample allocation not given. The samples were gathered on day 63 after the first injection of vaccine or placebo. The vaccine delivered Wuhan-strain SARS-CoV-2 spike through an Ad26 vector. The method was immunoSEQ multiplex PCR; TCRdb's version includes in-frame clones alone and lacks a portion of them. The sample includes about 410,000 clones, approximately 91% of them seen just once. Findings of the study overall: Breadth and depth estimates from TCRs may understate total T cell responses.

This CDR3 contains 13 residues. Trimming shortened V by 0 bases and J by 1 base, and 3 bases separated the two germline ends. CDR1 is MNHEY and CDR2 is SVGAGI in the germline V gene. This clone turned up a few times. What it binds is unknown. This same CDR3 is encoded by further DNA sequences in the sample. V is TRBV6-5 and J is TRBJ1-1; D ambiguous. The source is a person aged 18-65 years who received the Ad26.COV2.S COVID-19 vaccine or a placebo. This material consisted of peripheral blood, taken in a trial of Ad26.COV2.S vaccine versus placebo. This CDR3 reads CASSYSTNTEAFF. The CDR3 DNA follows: TGTGCCAGCAGTTACTCGACGAACACTGAAGCTTTCTTT.